Shown below are 11 T cell receptor beta chains from a single sample sequenced in a study of early T cells in non-severe SARS-CoV-2 infection. TCRdb ran MiXCR on the 5' RACE reads and lists one entry per CDR3 protein. The repertoire holds around 60,000 distinct CDR3 sequences, around 21% seen once, with about 17% in the top ten. The sample consisted of whole blood, taken at baseline. These receptors came from an adult who was a healthcare worker with PCR-confirmed SARS-CoV-2 infection or an uninfected control (not recorded which).

The chain has TRBV18 and TRBJ1-4, with D possibly matching TRBD1 (5 bases). CDR1 KGHSH and CDR2 LQKENI come from the germline V gene. This CDR3 contains 14 residues. V gave up 2 bases and J gave up 8 bases, with 12 bases separating them. Written as DNA, the CDR3 is TGTGCCAGCTCACCAGGGGGGTTAATGGAAAAACTGTTTTTT. Protein product: CASSPGGLMEKLFF. The full variable domain, completed using reference TRBV18 and TRBJ1-4, is NAGVMQNPRHLVRRRGQEARLRCSPMKGHSHVYWYRQLPEEGLKFMVYLQKENIIDESGMPKERFSAEFPKEGPSILRIQQVVRGDSAAYFCASSPGGLMEKLFFGSGTQLSVL.

The V call is TRBV6-5, the J call TRBJ2-7; 8 bases align to TRBD2. V gave up 6 bases and J gave up 1 base; unmatched junction bases: 5. This CDR3 has 14 residues. The germline V gene encodes CDR1 MNHEY and CDR2 SVGAGI. The CDR3 sequence: CASSPSGRSYEQYF. The CDR3 nucleotides are TGTGCCAGCAGCCCTAGCGGGCGTTCCTACGAGCAGTACTTC.

The rearrangement uses TRBV5-6 and TRBJ2-1, with D perhaps matching TRBD2 (5 bases). From germline, CDR1 is SGHDT and CDR2 YYEEEE. The CDR3 runs to 11 residues. With 3 bases removed from V and 8 bases from J, the gap between germline ends came to 6 bases. CDR3 amino acids: CASSSGDEQFF. DNA of the CDR3: TGTGCCAGCAGCTCCGGGGATGAGCAGTTCTTC.

This clonotype has only a few counts. The rearrangement links TRBV7-9 to TRBJ1-2, with a tentative D call TRBD1 (6 bases). CDR1 SEHNR and CDR2 FQNEAQ come from the germline V gene (reference sequence). CDR3 size: 15 residues. The V end lost 5 bases, the J end lost 2 bases, and 15 bases lay between the germline ends. CDR3 amino acids: CASSESTGLNYGYTF. DNA for the CDR3: TGTGCCAGCAGCGAATCGACAGGACTCAACTATGGCTACACCTTC.

This clonotype was found a few times. The chain is built from TRBV30 and TRBJ1-1; 7 bases line up with TRBD1. V dropped 1 base and J dropped 8; count of bases not matched to a gene: 13. The CDR3 has 15 amino acids. Germline values: CDR1 GTSNPN, CDR2 SVGIG (reference sequence). CDR3 sequence: CAWSETGRGTPEAFF. In nucleotides, the CDR3 is TGTGCCTGGAGTGAGACAGGGAGAGGGACGCCCGAAGCTTTCTTT.

The rearrangement uses TRBV5-1 and TRBJ2-2; no clear D gene. Germline V lookup: CDR1 SGHRS, CDR2 YFSETQ. V was shortened by 5 bases and J by 1 base, with 9 bases between the two germline ends. This CDR3 is 14 amino acids long. The CDR3 is CASRATVNTGELFF. CDR3 sequence (DNA): TGCGCCAGCAGGGCCACAGTGAACACCGGGGAGCTGTTTTTT.

This chain uses TRBV11-2 with TRBJ2-1; 8 bases fit TRBD1. Germline CDR1 reads SGHAT; CDR2 reads FQNNGV. J was trimmed by 7 bases and V by 3 bases; bases with no gene match: 2. The CDR3 has 13 residues. Here the CDR3 DNA reads TGTGCCAGCAGCTTGGACAGGGTAAATGAGCAGTTCTTC. It is translated as CASSLDRVNEQFF.

This chain uses TRBV7-9 with TRBJ2-2; D is possibly TRBD2 (5 bases). The V gene lost 5 bases and the J gene lost 1 base, with 11 bases spanning the gap. The CDR3 has 15 residues. Per the germline V gene, CDR1 is SEHNR and CDR2 is FQNEAQ (reference sequence). CDR3 in DNA: TGTGCCAGCAGCCTATTGGAGGTGAACACCGGGGAGCTGTTTTTT. Residues: CASSLLEVNTGELFF.

The chain is built from TRBV5-6 and TRBJ2-3, with D uncertain. The CDR3 is 11 amino acids. Per germline, CDR1 SGHDT and CDR2 YYEEEE. Trimming cost V 0 bases and J 7 bases, with 3 bases left between them. CDR3 loop: CASSLGYTQYF. CDR3 DNA: TGTGCCAGCAGCTTGGGTTATACGCAGTATTTT.

This clonotype was observed a few times. The chain joins TRBV5-1 to TRBJ1-2; D is possibly TRBD1 (6 bases). V gave up 3 bases and J gave up 5 bases, with 11 bases separating them. This CDR3 region has 13 residues. Germline V lookup: CDR1 SGHRS, CDR2 YFSETQ. In DNA, the CDR3 is TGCGCCAGCAGCTCCCCAGGGGTTTATGGCTACACCTTC. Translating it yields CASSSPGVYGYTF.

This clonotype has ten or more counts. The DNA of the CDR3 is TGTGCCAGCAGCCCATCAGGGACAGTGGCCTACGAGCAGTACTTC. Translating gives CASSPSGTVAYEQYF. The chain employs TRBV7-9 and TRBJ2-7; TRBD1 aligns across 7 bases. The germline V gene has CDR1 SEHNR and CDR2 FQNEAQ (reference sequence). This CDR3 is built from 15 residues. J gave up 2 bases and V 5 bases, and 9 bases lay outside the gene matches. Full variable domain (missing parts from reference TRBV7-9 and TRBJ2-7): DTGVSQNPRHKITKRGQNVTFRCDPISEHNRLYWYRQTLGQGPEFLTYFQNEAQLEKSRLLSDRFSAERPKGSFSTLEIQRTEQGDSAMYLCASSPSGTVAYEQYFGPGTRLTVT.